These 20 T cell receptor beta chains were sequenced from one sample in a study of CD8+ T cells in alopecia areata. Extracted RNA was reverse transcribed, and the resulting cDNA served as sequencing template. Repertoires were generated with immunoSEQ multiplex PCR, while TCRdb's copy carries only in-frame clones and drops some. The sample consists of more than 200,000 clones, roughly 64% of them appearing once. Specified treatment: oral pan-JAK inhibitor, 5-10 mg twice daily. This specimen was CD4+ T cells sorted from blood, taken at week 4, from a patient treated with tofacitinib. Receptor source: a human donor with alopecia areata.

The V call is TRBV7-9, the J call TRBJ1-2; weak D call: TRBD1 (6 bases). V was cut by 6 bases and J by 13 bases, with 27 bases left in between. Germline assignment: CDR1 SEHNR and CDR2 FQNEAQ (reference sequence). The CDR3 extends over 15 amino acids. As DNA, the CDR3 is TGTGCCAGCAGTCCAATGGCCGGAAGCAGGACAGCCTCCACCTTC. Residues: CASSPMAGSRTASTF.

The chain recombines TRBV7-2 with TRBJ1-5, with D unresolved. There are 13 residues in the CDR3. With 0 bases removed from V and 8 bases from J, the gap between germline ends came to 8 bases. Germline V gives CDR1 SGHTA, CDR2 FQGNSA. CDR3 bases: TGTGCCAGCAGCTTAGCCCCCACGGAGCCCCAGCATTTT. Translated, it gives CASSLAPTEPQHF.

The chain combines TRBV11-3 with TRBJ2-7; TRBD2 matches 13 bases. The CDR3 loop spans 16 amino acids. V lost 5 bases and J lost 4; bases outside the gene matches: 8. In germline, CDR1 is SGHNT, CDR2 YENEEA. CDR3 sequence: CASSPRTSGRLYEQYF. DNA for the CDR3: TGTGCCAGCAGCCCCCGGACTAGCGGGAGATTATACGAGCAGTACTTC.

The gene calls are TRBV6-6 and TRBJ1-2, with D tentatively TRBD1 (6 bases). The CDR3 is 12 amino acids. Germline V gives CDR1 MNHNY, CDR2 SVGAGI (reference sequence). The V gene lost 5 bases and the J gene lost 10 bases, with 14 bases spanning the gap. In DNA, the CDR3 is TGTGCCAGCAGTCCACCTACAGGGAACTACACCTTC. Its protein product is CASSPPTGNYTF.

This chain connects TRBV7-2 to TRBJ1-2, with TRBD1 matching over 8 bases. V lost 1 base to trimming and J lost 4 bases; unmatched junction nucleotides: 8. This CDR3 spans 16 amino acids. Germline V gene data show CDR1 as SGHTA and CDR2 as FQGNSA. The CDR3 nucleotides are TGTGCCAGCAGCTTAGGGCGCAGGGGGCAAATCTATGGCTACACCTTC. Translating gives CASSLGRRGQIYGYTF.

The rearrangement uses TRBV6-5 and TRBJ2-5; 9 nucleotides match TRBD1. This CDR3 contains 14 residues. Unmatched junction bases numbered 6, after V lost 5 bases and J lost 5 bases. Germline V CDR1 and CDR2: MNHEY, SVGAGI. In DNA, the CDR3 is TGTGCCAGCAGTACCGGGACAGGGAGGGAGACCCAGTACTTC. It translates to CASSTGTGRETQYF.

The rearrangement links TRBV13 to TRBJ2-7; D not certain. V was trimmed by 4 bases and J by 6 bases, leaving 10 bases between them. Germline CDR1 is PRHDT and CDR2 is FYEKMQ (reference sequence). The CDR3 is 12 residues long. The CDR3 spells CASSSSEGEQYF. For the CDR3, the DNA is TGTGCCAGCAGCTCAAGCGAAGGCGAGCAGTACTTC.

The chain combines TRBV29-1 with TRBJ2-3; D is possibly TRBD1 (5 bases). V shed 5 bases and J shed 0 bases, with 6 bases lying between them. The germline gives CDR1 SQVTM, CDR2 ANQGSEA. CDR3 length: 12 amino acids. In nucleotides, the CDR3 is TGCAGCGTTACAGGTAGCACAGATACGCAGTATTTT. This sequence encodes CSVTGSTDTQYF.

The V and J genes are TRBV9 and TRBJ2-1; TRBD2 matches at 7 bases. The germline V gene has CDR1 SGDLS and CDR2 YYNGEE. V gave up 4 bases and J gave up 6 bases; unmatched junction bases: 4. The CDR3 is 13 amino acids. The DNA for the CDR3 is TGTGCCAGCAGCACCCGACTAGCCAATGAGCAGTTCTTC. As protein: CASSTRLANEQFF. The whole variable domain, filled in from reference TRBV9 and TRBJ2-1, reads DSGVTQTPKHLITATGQRVTLRCSPRSGDLSVYWYQQSLDQGLQFLIQYYNGEERAKGNILERFSAQQFPDLHSELNLSSLELGDSALYFCASSTRLANEQFFGPGTRLTVL.

The rearrangement joins TRBV18 to TRBJ2-2; no clear D gene. CDR3 size: 13 residues. Trimming shortened V by 6 bases and J by 6 bases, and 11 bases separated the two germline ends. From germline, CDR1 is KGHSH and CDR2 LQKENI. CDR3 protein: CASSRTSPGELFF. The CDR3, as DNA: TGTGCCAGCTCCCGGACGTCGCCCGGGGAGCTGTTTTTT.

About this clone: At one end the junction does not follow the germline gene, possibly because of a read error. The J gene is TRBJ2-3, the V gene TRBV10-3; 13 nucleotides agree with TRBD2. Germline V gives CDR1 ENHRY, CDR2 SYGVKD. This CDR3 has 14 amino acids. DNA of the CDR3: TGTGCCAGCGGGACTAGCGGGGTTACAGATACGCAGTACTTT. Protein: CASGTSGVTDTQYF.

This chain joins TRBV18 and TRBJ2-2, with 8 bases that match TRBD1. CDR1 KGHSH and CDR2 LQKENI come from the germline V gene. J lost 1 base, V lost 3 bases, and 4 bases had no gene match. CDR3 length: 16 amino acids. The CDR3 DNA is TGTGCCAGCTCACCTGACAGGGGACGGAACACCGGGGAGCTGTTTTTT. It specifies CASSPDRGRNTGELFF. The whole variable domain, remainder taken from reference TRBV18 and TRBJ2-2, is NAGVMQNPRHLVRRRGQEARLRCSPMKGHSHVYWYRQLPEEGLKFMVYLQKENIIDESGMPKERFSAEFPKEGPSILRIQQVVRGDSAAYFCASSPDRGRNTGELFFGEGSRLTVL.

J is TRBJ2-7 and V is TRBV18, with 11 bases lining up with TRBD1. Germline lookup yields CDR1 KGHSH and CDR2 LQKENI. This CDR3 is built from 14 residues. V was clipped by 3 bases and J by 5 bases; unmatched bases: 3. The CDR3 DNA sequence: TGTGCCAGCTCACCTGGGACAGGGGGTAACGAGCAGTACTTC. It encodes CASSPGTGGNEQYF.

The chain employs TRBV7-9 and TRBJ1-3; D ambiguous. The germline V gene encodes CDR1 SEHNR and CDR2 FQNEAQ (reference sequence). This CDR3 contains 10 residues. V lost 8 bases and J 2 bases, leaving 1 base between the germline ends. Here the CDR3 DNA reads TGTGCCAGCGCTGGAAACACCATATATTTT. Translation gives CASAGNTIYF.

This clone was found a few times. The rearrangement joins TRBV7-9 to TRBJ2-2; D is undetermined. This CDR3 contains 14 residues. Germline values: CDR1 SEHNR, CDR2 FQNEAQ (reference sequence). Trimming pared 2 bases from V and 4 bases from J, leaving 8 bases between. CDR3 bases: TGTGCCAGCAGCTTAAATTCGGCCACCGGGGAGCTGTTTTTT. Its protein is CASSLNSATGELFF.

The chain is built from TRBV19 and TRBJ1-5, with D tentatively TRBD1 (5 bases). Germline CDR1 reads LNHDA; CDR2 reads SQIVND (reference sequence). The germline V and J ends were trimmed by 5 bases and 2 bases, with 13 bases remaining between them. The CDR3 runs to 15 residues. The CDR3 sequence: CASSLQEGRNQPQHF. The CDR3 bases are TGTGCCAGTAGTCTCCAAGAGGGACGCAATCAGCCCCAGCATTTT. Using reference TRBV19 and TRBJ1-5 for the parts outside the CDR3, the full variable domain is DGGITQSPKYLFRKEGQNVTLSCEQNLNHDAMYWYRQDPGQGLRLIYYSQIVNDFQKGDIAEGYSVSREKKESFPLTVTSAQKNPTAFYLCASSLQEGRNQPQHFGDGTRLSIL.

Details on this clone: Other DNA variants within this sample encode the same CDR3. V gene TRBV7-9 combines with J gene TRBJ2-7, with D tentatively TRBD2 (5 bases). The CDR3 has 13 amino acids. The V and J ends lost 2 bases and 0 bases respectively, with 5 bases between them. CDR1 and CDR2 from the germline V gene are SEHNR and FQNEAQ (reference sequence). CDR3 nucleotides: TGTGCCAGCAGCTTAAGCGGCTCCTACGAGCAGTACTTC. Amino acids: CASSLSGSYEQYF.

The gene calls are TRBV5-4 and TRBJ1-2; D ambiguous. Trimming took off 3 bases at V and 1 base at J, with 13 bases between the two ends. The CDR3 loop spans 15 amino acids. CDR1 is SGHNT and CDR2 is YYREEE in the germline V gene (reference sequence). The CDR3: CASSSDVDGNYGYTF. In DNA form, the CDR3 reads TGTGCCAGCAGCTCGGATGTAGACGGTAACTATGGCTACACCTTC.

This sequence joins TRBV30 and TRBJ1-3; D remains ambiguous. V was trimmed by 5 bases and J by 4 bases, leaving 6 bases between them. Germline CDR1 reads GTSNPN; CDR2 reads SVGIG (reference sequence). The CDR3 extends over 11 amino acids. CDR3 in DNA: TGTGCCTGGGGTCGGGGAAACACCATATATTTT. Its translation: CAWGRGNTIYF. The whole variable domain, remainder taken from reference TRBV30 and TRBJ1-3, is SQTIHQWPATLVQPVGSPLSLECTVEGTSNPNLYWYRQAAGRGLQLLFYSVGIGQISSEVPQNLSASRPQDRQFILSSKKLLLSDSGFYLCAWGRGNTIYFGEGSWLTVV.

This clone was observed a single time. The chain's CDR3 is CSGPGPRGGDTQYF. CDR3 DNA sequence: TGCAGCGGACCGGGGCCCCGAGGGGGAGATACGCAGTATTTT. The V call is TRBV29-1, the J call TRBJ2-3, with D perhaps matching TRBD1 (6 bases). Germline lookup yields CDR1 SQVTM and CDR2 ANQGSEA. This CDR3 comprises 14 residues. V was shortened by 7 bases and J by 5 bases, with 19 bases between the two germline ends.